This T cell receptor (beta chain) was found in a study of blood T cell repertoires in COVID-19. Overall study context: PBMCs, B-cell-depleted T cells, or T cells were the source of the cDNA or gDNA that made up the material.

Original methodology: Nucleated cell number was recorded as an estimate derived from reference gene primer amplification. Assay: immunoSEQ multiplex PCR; the TCRdb copy retains only in-frame clones and omits some. V and J calls plus clone size are reproduced from that table; the DNA served to infer D and trimming. Of 170,000 or so clones in the sample, roughly 83% were seen once. The germline V gene has CDR1 LGHNA and CDR2 YSLEER. CDR3 size: 15 residues. V lost 0 bases, J lost 0 bases, and 8 bases lay in between. The source of this sequence is a human donor in a cohort sampled during active COVID-19. Input material: peripheral blood. V is TRBV4-3 and J is TRBJ1-1; no firm D call. The CDR3 DNA follows: TGCGCCAGCAGCCAAGAACCGGGGTTGAACACTGAAGCTTTCTTT. Its translation: CASSQEPGLNTEAFF.